The 31 T cell receptor beta chains below were found in one sample sequenced in a study of blood T cells in healthy people across ages. Primed by a sample-barcoded 5' primer and a J-beta primer mix, a second PCR proceeded for roughly 6 to 12 cycles. TCRdb re-called the 5' RACE reads through MiXCR, storing one row per CDR3 protein. The sample lists about 1,400,000 distinct CDR3 sequences, around 42% occurring once. Sequencing used blood. The source is a young woman in good health.

This clonotype was seen only a few times. The chain combines TRBV27 with TRBJ2-1; 13 bases match TRBD2. Per the germline V gene, CDR1 is MNHEY and CDR2 is SMNVEV (reference sequence). V shed 6 bases, J shed 7 bases, and the junction held 12 bases outside the gene matches. This CDR3 region has 17 residues. The chain's CDR3 is CASSRRLAGGLGNEQFF. The CDR3 DNA reads TGTGCCAGCAGCCGACGACTAGCGGGAGGTCTAGGGAATGAGCAGTTCTTC.

This clonotype was counted a few times. The chain couples TRBV5-5 to TRBJ2-1; D is perhaps TRBD2 (6 bases). CDR1 is SGHKS and CDR2 is YYEKEE in the germline V gene (reference sequence). V lost 0 bases and J lost 8, with 12 bases in between. The CDR3 runs to 14 residues. CDR3 in DNA: TGTGCCAGCAGCTTGGTGGGGGGAGCTGATGAGCAGTTCTTC. Its protein product is CASSLVGGADEQFF.

This clonotype was found many times. The chain employs TRBV10-3 and TRBJ2-3; D remains unclear. Trimming removed 0 bases from V and 4 bases from J, with 5 bases in between. This CDR3 spans 13 amino acids. Germline assignment: CDR1 ENHRY and CDR2 SYGVKD. Here the CDR3 DNA reads TGTGCCATCAGTGAGTCGGTGGCAGATACGCAGTATTTT. The encoded protein is CAISESVADTQYF.

The chain recombines TRBV12-3 or TRBV12-4 with TRBJ2-4, with D uncertain. The CDR3 has 18 residues. The V gene lost 7 bases and the J gene lost 5 bases, with 27 bases spanning the gap. Written as DNA, the CDR3 is TGTGCCAGCACCCCTAGGAATCTGGAACCCGCCGGGCAAAACATTCAGTACTTC. It specifies CASTPRNLEPAGQNIQYF.

The J gene is TRBJ2-6, the V gene TRBV5-5; tentatively, D is TRBD2 (5 bases). There are 16 residues in the CDR3. The ends were cut back, 4 bases at V and 2 bases at J, with 13 bases in the middle. From germline, CDR1 is SGHKS and CDR2 YYEKEE (reference sequence). CDR3: CASSPSSGTGANVLTF. The DNA for the CDR3 is TGTGCCAGCAGCCCATCGTCGGGGACTGGGGCCAACGTCCTGACTTTC. Full variable domain (rest looked up from reference TRBV5-5 and TRBJ2-6): DAGVTQSPTHLIKTRGQQVTLRCSPISGHKSVSWYQQVLGQGPQFIFQYYEKEERGRGNFPDRFSARQFPNYSSELNVNALLLGDSALYLCASSPSSGTGANVLTFGAGSRLTVL.

This sequence joins TRBV7-2 and TRBJ2-5; 9 nucleotides match TRBD2. Germline trimming cut 4 bases from V and 5 bases from J; bases unmatched to any gene: 11. Germline CDR1 is SGHTA and CDR2 is FQGNSA. This CDR3 spans 16 amino acids. In DNA, the CDR3 is TGTGCCAGCAGCTACTATAGCGGGGGTGAAGGGGAGACCCAGTACTTC. Protein product: CASSYYSGGEGETQYF.

Only a few counts were recorded for this clonotype. The V gene is TRBV11-2, the J gene TRBJ2-1; 7 nucleotides match TRBD2. This CDR3 comprises 12 residues. The germline CDR1 and CDR2 sequences are SGHAT and FQNNGV. V lost 8 bases to trimming and J lost 6 bases; unmatched junction nucleotides: 4. The CDR3 coding sequence is TGTGCCAGCCACAGACTAGCCAATGAGCAGTTCTTC. Encoded protein: CASHRLANEQFF. The variable domain in full, completed from reference TRBV11-2 and TRBJ2-1, reads EAGVAQSPRYKIIEKRQSVAFWCNPISGHATLYWYQQILGQGPKLLIQFQNNGVVDDSQLPKDRFSAERLKGVDSTLKIQPAKLEDSAVYLCASHRLANEQFFGPGTRLTVL.

Remarks on this clonotype: Given a much more abundant clone one base away, this may be a read error. The chain couples TRBV12-3 or TRBV12-4 to TRBJ2-7; 8 positions agree with TRBD2. This CDR3 has 17 amino acids. After removal of 2 bases from V and 0 bases from J, the junction contained 9 bases not matched to a gene. CDR3 residues: CASSLSGGEGSSYEQYF. The CDR3 DNA is TGTGCCAGCAGTTTATCGGGGGGGGAGGGAAGCTCCTACGAGCAGTACTTC.

This clonotype was recorded at least ten times. The chain joins TRBV12-3 or TRBV12-4 to TRBJ2-6; D not certain. Deletions cut 6 bases from V and 1 base from J, with 4 bases between. The CDR3 runs 13 residues. CDR3 amino acids: CASRISGANVLTF. In nucleotides, the CDR3 is TGTGCCAGCAGGATTTCTGGGGCCAACGTCCTGACTTTC.

This chain connects TRBV14 to TRBJ2-6, with D possibly matching TRBD2 (6 bases). The CDR3 has 21 amino acids. V dropped 2 bases and J dropped 4 bases, with 27 bases sitting between them. Germline assignment: CDR1 SGHDN and CDR2 FVKESK. This CDR3 reads CASSQRAEEGRLYPGANVLTF. Here the CDR3 DNA reads TGTGCCAGCAGCCAAAGGGCCGAGGAGGGGCGACTTTATCCCGGGGCCAACGTCCTGACTTTC.

CDR3 loop: CSAWDAGRSYEQFF. CDR3 in DNA: TGCAGTGCTTGGGACGCCGGGAGGTCTTACGAGCAGTTCTTC. V gene TRBV20-1 combines with J gene TRBJ2-1, with TRBD2 matching over 7 bases. Germline lookup yields CDR1 DFQATT and CDR2 SNEGSKA (reference sequence). Losses at the gene ends were 5 bases for V and 10 bases for J; bases not matched to a gene: 14. CDR3 length: 14 amino acids.

The V gene is TRBV20-1, the J gene TRBJ2-1; the match to TRBD2 covers 9 bases. The germline V gene has CDR1 DFQATT and CDR2 SNEGSKA (reference sequence). The CDR3 spans 14 residues. V was pared by 3 bases and J by 9 bases, with 9 bases of the junction left unmatched. As DNA, the CDR3 is TGCAGTGCTAGCCTAGCGGGAATCTTCGCTGAGCAGTTCTTC. This codes for CSASLAGIFAEQFF.

V and J are TRBV19 and TRBJ2-1, with TRBD2 matching 7 bases. Germline trimming cut 4 bases from V and 2 bases from J; bases unmatched to any gene: 8. The CDR3 loop spans 16 amino acids. Germline V CDR1 and CDR2: LNHDA, SQIVND (reference sequence). This CDR3 reads CASSTLREDPYNEQFF. DNA of the CDR3: TGTGCCAGTAGTACGTTACGGGAGGACCCCTACAATGAGCAGTTCTTC. The entire variable domain, with the rest obtained from reference TRBV19 and TRBJ2-1, is as follows: DGGITQSPKYLFRKEGQNVTLSCEQNLNHDAMYWYRQDPGQGLRLIYYSQIVNDFQKGDIAEGYSVSREKKESFPLTVTSAQKNPTAFYLCASSTLREDPYNEQFFGPGTRLTVL.

This clonotype has a handful of counts. The CDR3 reads CASRDSRSYEQYF. The CDR3 nucleotides read TGTGCCAGCAGGGACAGCCGCTCCTACGAGCAGTACTTC. The gene calls are TRBV2 and TRBJ2-7, with D possibly TRBD1 on 6 matching bases. Deletions cut 6 bases from V and 0 bases from J, with 9 bases between. The CDR3 loop spans 13 amino acids. Germline loops: CDR1 SNHLY, CDR2 FYNNEI.

This clonotype was seen a few times. The J gene is TRBJ1-4, the V gene TRBV9; a possible D gene is TRBD1 (6 bases). The V gene lost 4 bases and the J gene lost 7 bases, with 14 bases spanning the gap. This CDR3 comprises 14 residues. From germline, CDR1 is SGDLS and CDR2 YYNGEE. The CDR3 DNA is TGTGCCAGCAGCCCGGCACAGGGTGCTGAAAAACTGTTTTTT. Its translation is CASSPAQGAEKLFF.

The CDR3 sequence is CASSEYGEAFF. The CDR3 coding sequence is TGTGCCAGCAGTGAATACGGTGAAGCTTTCTTT. V gene TRBV6-1 combines with J gene TRBJ1-1, with D unresolved. The CDR3 is 11 amino acids. Germline V CDR1 and CDR2: MNHNS, SASEGT. The ends were cut back, 2 bases at V and 7 bases at J, with 5 bases in the middle.

This clonotype was counted only a few times. The CDR3 here is CAIRTGLDSPLHF. The CDR3 bases are TGTGCCATCAGGACAGGGTTGGATTCACCCCTCCACTTT. The rearrangement uses TRBV10-3 and TRBJ1-6, with 7 bases lining up with TRBD1. With V trimmed by 6 bases and J by 8 bases, 4 bases remained unmatched. CDR3 length: 13 amino acids. Germline CDR1 ENHRY, CDR2 SYGVKD.

This clonotype appeared a few times. J is TRBJ2-7 and V is TRBV9, with 9 bases fitting TRBD2. Germline V gene sequence: CDR1 SGDLS, CDR2 YYNGEE. This CDR3 spans 16 amino acids. V gave up 4 bases and J gave up 4 bases; unmatched junction bases: 12. CDR3 sequence: CASSLGQLAGIYEQYF. The CDR3 DNA follows: TGTGCCAGCAGCCTGGGACAGCTAGCGGGAATTTACGAGCAGTACTTC.

In this sample, this clonotype turned up a few times. Compared with germline, one end of the junction differs, possibly owing to a read error. The rearrangement joins TRBV15 to TRBJ2-3; weak D call: TRBD1 (6 bases). Germline V lookup: CDR1 LNHNV, CDR2 YYDKDF (reference sequence). The CDR3 has 14 amino acids. This chain's CDR3 is CATGRTASTDTQYF. As DNA, the CDR3 is TGTGCCACCGGCAGGACAGCTAGCACAGATACGCAGTATTTT.

In DNA form, the CDR3 reads TGCGCCAGCAGCTTAAGGACTAGCGGGGATCAGGGTGAGCAGTTCTTC. Protein product: CASSLRTSGDQGEQFF. The V call is TRBV5-1, the J call TRBJ2-1, with 12 positions matching TRBD2. Germline CDR1 and CDR2: SGHRS and YFSETQ. Losses at the gene ends were 2 bases for V and 9 bases for J; bases not matched to a gene: 9. The CDR3 consists of 16 residues.

The chain links TRBV6-6 to TRBJ2-3, with D possibly matching TRBD1 (5 bases). Germline CDR1 and CDR2: MNHNY and SVGAGI (reference sequence). Trimming stripped 6 bases from V and 2 bases from J, with 18 bases between. The CDR3 has 16 amino acids. The CDR3 sequence is CASSPGSSRVTDTQYF. The CDR3 coding sequence is TGTGCCAGCAGCCCCGGTAGTAGCAGGGTCACAGATACGCAGTATTTT.

The sample holds many counts of this clonotype. The rearrangement joins TRBV5-1 to TRBJ2-1; D may be TRBD1 (6 bases). Germline V gives CDR1 SGHRS, CDR2 YFSETQ. Trimming removed 4 bases from V and 0 bases from J, with 11 bases in between. This CDR3 has 15 amino acids. This chain's CDR3 is CASSITGSSYNEQFF. In DNA, the CDR3 is TGCGCCAGCAGCATAACAGGGAGCTCCTACAATGAGCAGTTCTTC.

This chain joins TRBV27 and TRBJ2-4; 10 bases are a match to TRBD1. The assigned J gene may be wrong: the sequence end matches TRBJ2-7 better. The CDR3 has 14 amino acids. CDR1 MNHEY and CDR2 SMNVEV come from the germline V gene (reference sequence). The CDR3 loop is CASSWGGQGNEQYF. DNA for the CDR3: TGTGCCAGCAGTTGGGGGGGACAGGGGAACGAGCAGTACTTC.

The gene calls are TRBV6-1 and TRBJ1-5, with 7 bases that match TRBD1. Germline lookup yields CDR1 MNHNS and CDR2 SASEGT. This CDR3 comprises 13 residues. Trimming at V came to 7 bases and at J to 3 bases, leaving 3 bases not matched to a gene. The CDR3 protein is CASTQGVNQPQHF. The CDR3 nucleotides are TGTGCCAGCACCCAGGGGGTCAATCAGCCCCAGCATTTT.

The chain employs TRBV5-1 and TRBJ2-5; D is unresolved. The V gene lost 1 base and the J gene lost 3 bases, with 13 bases spanning the gap. The CDR3 sequence is 15 residues long. Germline CDR1 is SGHRS and CDR2 is YFSETQ. Here the CDR3 reads CASSLSPLAEETQYF. The CDR3 DNA sequence: TGCGCCAGCAGCTTGTCCCCGCTTGCCGAAGAGACCCAGTACTTC.

The CDR3 nucleotides read TGTGCCAGCAGTTATTCGAAGGGGGTAGGGGCCAACGTCCTGACTTTC. This gives the protein CASSYSKGVGANVLTF. This chain joins TRBV6-5 and TRBJ2-6, with D possibly matching TRBD1 (6 bases). The CDR3 is 16 amino acids. V gave up 3 bases and J gave up 4 bases, with 13 bases separating them. CDR1 is MNHEY and CDR2 is SVGAGI in the germline V gene.

About this clonotype itself: A clone one base away is much larger, so this may be a read error. This rearrangement joins TRBV5-6 to TRBJ2-3; no definite D call. The CDR3 has 14 amino acids. The V gene's germline CDR1 is SGHDT and CDR2 YYEEEE. The CDR3 nucleotides read TGTGCCAGCAGCATCCGTGTCCTCACAGATACGCGGTATTTT. Its translation: CASSIRVLTDTRYF.

Turning to this clonotype: Being one base from a much bigger clone, this may be a read error. The chain combines TRBV29-1 with TRBJ1-2; D is unresolved. Germline assignment: CDR1 SQVTM and CDR2 ANQGSEA. This CDR3 is 13 amino acids long. CDR3 sequence reads: CSVAGKLLYGCTF. The CDR3 DNA reads as TGCAGCGTTGCGGGGAAACTTCTCTATGGCTGCACCTTC.

The CDR3 DNA sequence: TGTGCCAGCAGCTTTCCCGGGGGTGTAGGCAAAAACATTCAGTACTTC. Protein sequence: CASSFPGGVGKNIQYF. This chain links TRBV7-9 with TRBJ2-4; D perhaps matches TRBD2 (6 bases). V was cut by 3 bases and J by 3 bases, with 15 bases left in between. Germline lookup yields CDR1 SEHNR and CDR2 FQNEAQ (reference sequence). The CDR3 is made up of 16 amino acids.

CDR3 sequence (DNA): TGTGCCAGCAGCTTTGGACTAGCGGGGGGGATAGATACGCAGTATTTT. It yields the protein CASSFGLAGGIDTQYF. The rearrangement joins TRBV11-2 to TRBJ2-3, with TRBD2 matching 15 bases. The length of the CDR3 is 16 residues. V lost 3 bases to trimming and J lost 5 bases; unmatched junction nucleotides: 3. Germline CDR1 is SGHAT and CDR2 is FQNNGV.

Concerning this clonotype itself: Relative to the germline gene, one junction end is altered; a read error may explain this. The chain carries TRBV6-6 and TRBJ1-6; 8 bases align to TRBD1. This CDR3 region has 16 residues. Germline V gene data show CDR1 as MNHNY and CDR2 as SVGAGI (reference sequence). The CDR3 sequence: CASSPGQGAENSPPHF. The CDR3 coding sequence is TGTGCCAGCAGCCCCGGACAGGGAGCAGAGAATTCACCCCCCCACTTT.